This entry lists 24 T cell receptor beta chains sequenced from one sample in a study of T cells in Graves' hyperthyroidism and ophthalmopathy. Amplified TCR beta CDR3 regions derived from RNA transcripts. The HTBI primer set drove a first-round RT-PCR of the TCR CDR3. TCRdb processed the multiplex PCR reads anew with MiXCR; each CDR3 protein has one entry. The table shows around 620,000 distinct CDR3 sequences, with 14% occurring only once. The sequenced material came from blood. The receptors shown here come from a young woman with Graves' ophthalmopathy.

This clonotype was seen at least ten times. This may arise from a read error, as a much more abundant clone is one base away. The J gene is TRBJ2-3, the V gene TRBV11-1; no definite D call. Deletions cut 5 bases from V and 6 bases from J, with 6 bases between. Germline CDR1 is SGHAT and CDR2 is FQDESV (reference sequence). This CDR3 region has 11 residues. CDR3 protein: CASSPSDTQYF. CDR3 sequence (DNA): TGTGCCAGCAGCCCCTCGGATACGCAGTATTTT.

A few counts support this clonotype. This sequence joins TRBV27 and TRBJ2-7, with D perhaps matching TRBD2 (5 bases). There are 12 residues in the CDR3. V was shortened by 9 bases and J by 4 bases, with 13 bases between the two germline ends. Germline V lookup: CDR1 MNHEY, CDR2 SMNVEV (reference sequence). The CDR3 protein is CASGLSRYEQYF. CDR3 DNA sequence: TGTGCCAGTGGACTGTCGCGATACGAGCAGTACTTC.

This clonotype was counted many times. This CDR3 is CASSLSGQGHNEQFF. CDR3 bases: TGCGCCAGCAGCTTATCGGGACAGGGGCACAATGAGCAGTTCTTC. This sequence joins TRBV5-1 and TRBJ2-1; 10 bases agree with TRBD1. Unmatched junction bases numbered 4, after V lost 2 bases and J lost 5 bases. Germline V gene sequence: CDR1 SGHRS, CDR2 YFSETQ. The CDR3 runs 15 residues.

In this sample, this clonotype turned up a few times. In DNA, the CDR3 is TGTGCCCGCAATCCTCATCCGTCCAACTCCTACGAGCAGTACTTC. It yields the protein CARNPHPSNSYEQYF. V gene TRBV27 combines with J gene TRBJ2-7; D gene ambiguous. Germline V CDR1 and CDR2: MNHEY, SMNVEV (reference sequence). This CDR3 has 15 amino acids. V shed 11 bases and J shed 0 bases, with 20 bases lying between them.

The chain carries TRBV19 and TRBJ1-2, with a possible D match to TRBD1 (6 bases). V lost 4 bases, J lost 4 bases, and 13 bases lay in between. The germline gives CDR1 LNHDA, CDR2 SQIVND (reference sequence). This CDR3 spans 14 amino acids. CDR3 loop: CASSTAQGSYGYTF. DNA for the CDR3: TGTGCCAGTAGTACAGCACAGGGCAGCTATGGCTACACCTTC.

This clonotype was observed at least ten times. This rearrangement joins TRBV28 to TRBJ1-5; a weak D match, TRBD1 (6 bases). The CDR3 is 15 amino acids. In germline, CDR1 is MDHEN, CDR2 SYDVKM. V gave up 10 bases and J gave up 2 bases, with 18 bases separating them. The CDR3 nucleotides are TGTGCCATCACTACACAGGGCATCGGCAATCAGCCCCAGCATTTT. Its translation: CAITTQGIGNQPQHF.

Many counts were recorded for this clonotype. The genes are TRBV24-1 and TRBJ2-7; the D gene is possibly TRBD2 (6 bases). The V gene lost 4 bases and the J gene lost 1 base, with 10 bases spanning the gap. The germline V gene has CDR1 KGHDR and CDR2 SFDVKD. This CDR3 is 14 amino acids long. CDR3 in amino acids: CATSDAGRSYEQYF. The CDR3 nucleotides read TGTGCCACCAGTGACGCAGGGAGGTCCTACGAGCAGTACTTC.

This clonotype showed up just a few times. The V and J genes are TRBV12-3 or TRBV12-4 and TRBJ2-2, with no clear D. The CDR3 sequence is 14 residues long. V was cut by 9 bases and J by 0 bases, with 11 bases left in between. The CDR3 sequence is CASSPAANTGELFF. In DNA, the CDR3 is TGTGCCAGTAGCCCTGCCGCGAACACCGGGGAGCTGTTTTTT.

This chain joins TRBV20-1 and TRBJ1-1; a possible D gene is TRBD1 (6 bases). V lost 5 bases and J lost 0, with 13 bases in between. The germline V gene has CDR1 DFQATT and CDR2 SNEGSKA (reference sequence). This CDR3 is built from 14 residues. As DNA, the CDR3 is TGCAGTGCTGTCACCGGGACACTGAACACTGAAGCTTTCTTT. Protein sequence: CSAVTGTLNTEAFF.

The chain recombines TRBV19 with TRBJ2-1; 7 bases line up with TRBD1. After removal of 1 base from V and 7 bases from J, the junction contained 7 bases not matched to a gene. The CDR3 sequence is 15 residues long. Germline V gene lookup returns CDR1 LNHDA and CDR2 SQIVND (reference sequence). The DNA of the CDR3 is TGTGCCAGTAGTATAGCTCCGGGACAGAGGAATGAGCAGTTCTTC. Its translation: CASSIAPGQRNEQFF.

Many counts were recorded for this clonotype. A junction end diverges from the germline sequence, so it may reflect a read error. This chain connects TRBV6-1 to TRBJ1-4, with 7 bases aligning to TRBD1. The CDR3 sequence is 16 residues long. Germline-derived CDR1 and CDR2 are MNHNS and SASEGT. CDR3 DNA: TGTGCCAGCAGGGAAGAACAGGGGTATACTAATGAAAAACTGTTTTTT. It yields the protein CASREEQGYTNEKLFF.

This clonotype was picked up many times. CDR3 region: CATEGLAYAGELFF. The CDR3 DNA reads TGTGCCACAGAGGGACTAGCCTATGCCGGGGAGCTGTTTTTT. The rearrangement links TRBV6-1 to TRBJ2-2, with 9 nucleotides matching TRBD2. CDR1 and CDR2 (germline): MNHNS, SASEGT. The V segment lost 10 bases and the J segment 6 bases; nucleotides outside the gene matches: 9. This CDR3 comprises 14 residues.

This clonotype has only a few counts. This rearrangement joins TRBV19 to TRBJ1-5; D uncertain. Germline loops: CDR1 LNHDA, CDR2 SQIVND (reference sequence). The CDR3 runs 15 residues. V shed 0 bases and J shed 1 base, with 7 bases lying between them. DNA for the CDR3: TGTGCCAGTAGTATAGACCGCAGCAGCAATCAGCCCCAGCATTTT. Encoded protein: CASSIDRSSNQPQHF. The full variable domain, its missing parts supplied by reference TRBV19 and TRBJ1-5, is DGGITQSPKYLFRKEGQNVTLSCEQNLNHDAMYWYRQDPGQGLRLIYYSQIVNDFQKGDIAEGYSVSREKKESFPLTVTSAQKNPTAFYLCASSIDRSSNQPQHFGDGTRLSIL.

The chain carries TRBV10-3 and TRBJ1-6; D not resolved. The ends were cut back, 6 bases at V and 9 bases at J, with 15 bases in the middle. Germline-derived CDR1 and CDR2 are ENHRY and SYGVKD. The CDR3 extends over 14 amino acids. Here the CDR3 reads CAIRDPPAGSPLHF. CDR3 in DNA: TGTGCCATCAGGGACCCACCGGCTGGTTCACCCCTCCACTTT.

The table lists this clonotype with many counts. The CDR3, as DNA: TGTGCCAGCAGAGCTCCGGGACAGGGAGTGTGGACCCAGTACTTC. This sequence encodes CASRAPGQGVWTQYF. The V call is TRBV7-8, the J call TRBJ2-5, with 9 bases that match TRBD1. J was trimmed by 7 bases and V by 6 bases; bases with no gene match: 12. CDR3 length: 15 residues. Germline lookup yields CDR1 SGHVS and CDR2 FQNEAQ.

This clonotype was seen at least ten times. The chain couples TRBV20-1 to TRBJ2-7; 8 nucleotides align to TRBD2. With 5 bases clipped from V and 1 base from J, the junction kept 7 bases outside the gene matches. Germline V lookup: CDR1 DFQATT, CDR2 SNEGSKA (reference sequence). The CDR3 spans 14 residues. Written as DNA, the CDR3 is TGCAGTGCTCGTTCCGGGACTAGTTCCTACGAGCAGTACTTC. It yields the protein CSARSGTSSYEQYF.

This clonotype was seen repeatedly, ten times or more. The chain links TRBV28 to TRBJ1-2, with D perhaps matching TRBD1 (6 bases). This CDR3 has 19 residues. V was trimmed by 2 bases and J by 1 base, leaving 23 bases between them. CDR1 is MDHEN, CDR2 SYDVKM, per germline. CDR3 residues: CASSLSPPHRAVINYGYTF. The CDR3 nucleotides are TGTGCCAGCAGTTTAAGCCCCCCCCACAGGGCTGTTATTAACTATGGCTACACCTTC.

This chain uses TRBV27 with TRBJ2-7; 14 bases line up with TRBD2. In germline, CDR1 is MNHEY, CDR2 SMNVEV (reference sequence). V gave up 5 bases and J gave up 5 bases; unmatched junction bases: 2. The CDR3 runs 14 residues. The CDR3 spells CASSGTSGSHEQYF. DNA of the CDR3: TGTGCCAGCAGTGGGACTAGCGGGAGCCACGAGCAGTACTTC.

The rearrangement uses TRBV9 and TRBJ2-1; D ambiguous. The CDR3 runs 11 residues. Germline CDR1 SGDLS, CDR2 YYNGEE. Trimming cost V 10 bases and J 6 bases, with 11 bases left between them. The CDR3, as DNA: TGTGCCTCAGAAAGGAGCAATGAGCAGTTCTTC. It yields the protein CASERSNEQFF. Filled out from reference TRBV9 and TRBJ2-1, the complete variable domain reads DSGVTQTPKHLITATGQRVTLRCSPRSGDLSVYWYQQSLDQGLQFLIQYYNGEERAKGNILERFSAQQFPDLHSELNLSSLELGDSALYFCASERSNEQFFGPGTRLTVL.

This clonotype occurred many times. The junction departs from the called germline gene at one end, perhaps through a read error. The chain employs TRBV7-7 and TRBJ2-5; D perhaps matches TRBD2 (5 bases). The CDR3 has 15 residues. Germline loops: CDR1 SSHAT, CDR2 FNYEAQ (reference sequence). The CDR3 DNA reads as TGTGCTAGCAGCCCAGAGCCGGGGATATTAAGGACCCAGTACTTC. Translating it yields CASSPEPGILRTQYF.

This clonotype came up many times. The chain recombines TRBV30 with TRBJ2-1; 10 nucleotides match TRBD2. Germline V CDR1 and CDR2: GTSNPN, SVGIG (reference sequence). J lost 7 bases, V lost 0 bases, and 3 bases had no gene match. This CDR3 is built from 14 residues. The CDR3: CAWSVLAGMNEQFF. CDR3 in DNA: TGTGCCTGGAGTGTACTAGCGGGAATGAATGAGCAGTTCTTC.

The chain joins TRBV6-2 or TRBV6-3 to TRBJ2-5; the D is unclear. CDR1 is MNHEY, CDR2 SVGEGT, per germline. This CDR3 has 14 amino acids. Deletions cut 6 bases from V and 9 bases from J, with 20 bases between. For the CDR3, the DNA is TGTGCCAGCAGAGCCAGGACCCGAGCCATGGCCCAGTACTTC. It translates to CASRARTRAMAQYF.

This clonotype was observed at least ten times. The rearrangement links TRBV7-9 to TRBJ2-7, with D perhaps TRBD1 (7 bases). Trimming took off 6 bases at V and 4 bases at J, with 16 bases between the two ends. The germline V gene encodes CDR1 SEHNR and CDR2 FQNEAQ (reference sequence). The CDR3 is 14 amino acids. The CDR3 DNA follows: TGTGCCAGCAGTTTGAGGACAGGAGGGTACGAGCAGTACTTC. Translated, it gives CASSLRTGGYEQYF.

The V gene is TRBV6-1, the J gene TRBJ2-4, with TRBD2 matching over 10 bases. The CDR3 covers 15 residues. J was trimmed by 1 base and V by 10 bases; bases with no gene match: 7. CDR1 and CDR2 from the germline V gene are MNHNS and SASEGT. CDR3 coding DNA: TGTGCCACCGCTCCTAGCGGGGGTGCCAAAAACATTCAGTACTTC. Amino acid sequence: CATAPSGGAKNIQYF.